This T cell receptor (beta chain) was retrieved from a study of blood T cell repertoires in COVID-19 (TCRdb year 2020). Concerning the study at large: Samples covering the acute and convalescent phases of COVID-19 were provided by collaborators in the United States, Italy and Spain. The material from the prospective study consisted of cDNA or gDNA derived from T cells, B-cell-depleted T cells, or PBMCs. Subjects who had been exposed to COVID-19, were actively infected with it, or had recovered from it provided the deeply sampled blood TCRbeta repertoires that made up the dataset. The repertoires were released in a freely available public database meant as a resource for research on the immune response to SARS-CoV-2. Samples were obtained from the ongoing ImmuneRACE study (first 160 participants) and from about 1,300 subjects provided by 6 global collaborators. Nearly every sample came with metadata listing a de-identified subject ID, COVID-19 status, age in years and sex. Where HLA class I and class II types were available, the types were taken from metadata supplied by the sample provider, not from assay-based typing.

Overall results and qualifications from the work: The amount of clinical and demographic metadata varied by source and participant and was provided uncurated.

In regard to this clone: Which antigen it targets is not known. No per-base quality is available; no much larger clone lies one base away.

One collaborating source in Seattle enrolled patients during active infection and followed them longitudinally through the course of disease. The collaborating institutions used their own protocols to collect whole blood in K2EDTA tubes. Collaborator samples were shipped for TCRbeta analysis as frozen whole blood, isolated PBMCs, or DNA extracted from either sample type. From the cysteine through the phenylalanine, the CDR3 covers 11 amino acids. Just CDR3 DNA is preserved here, 33 bases in frame from base 1. TCRbeta CDR3 regions were amplified from genomic DNA by means of the immunoSEQ Assay, a bias-controlled multiplex PCR. Per the original workflow: Within the assay, amplification of reference gene primers was used to estimate how many nucleated cells each sample contained. To quantify the absolute abundance of each unique TCRbeta CDR3 rearrangement, sequence reads were collapsed and filtered. For each sample, productive Simpson clonality was calculated as the square root of Simpson's diversity index across productive rearrangements. The clones in this table, taken by TCRdb from immuneACCESS, are in-frame only. Not every clone is retained; where verified, under half of the shortfall comes from an unresolved V gene, and the cause of the rest is unknown. V and J calls plus clone size are reproduced from that table; the DNA served to infer D and trimming. The sample contains some 140,000 clones, over 75% of them found a single time. The ten most abundant clones make up approximately 0.6% of the sample.

The receptor was derived from a man aged 55-75 years with COVID-19, enrolled during active disease. Source material: peripheral blood. The chain uses TRBV21-1 and TRBJ1-5; the tabulated D call, TRBD1, remains unverified against the DNA. TRBV21-1 corresponds to a pseudogene. DNA sequence: TGTGCCAGCAGCACGTCACAAGCCCAGCATTTT. Its protein product is CASSTSQAQHF.